This T cell receptor beta chain was recovered during a study of T cell clusters in autoimmune cytopenias. The CDR3 totals 13 residues. CDR1 SGHTA and CDR2 FQGNSA come from the germline V gene. Regarding the study as a whole: Clustering suggested that physiological T cell clusters were missing in primary autoimmune cytopenia patients.

TRB was amplified by touch-down multiplex PCR, primer pools A and B combined. Reprocessing the multiplex PCR reads, TCRdb reports a single entry for every CDR3 protein and omits DNA. This sample lists more than 2,500 distinct CDR3 sequences; its ten largest clones have about a quarter. This clonotype is medium-sized by frequency. Its target is unknown. TRB amplification used approximately 250 ng of peripheral blood genomic DNA. Sequences were obtained from peripheral blood. The chain uses TRBV7-2 and TRBJ1-5; TCRdb proposes TRBD1, but this gene call is untestable without DNA. The receptor was isolated from a human donor with an autoimmune cytopenia or autoimmune hepatitis (not recorded which). CDR3 in amino acids: CASSPTGRQPQHF.